Listed below are T cell receptor beta chains from one sample, sequenced in a study of beta chain features in type 1 diabetes. Some clones are missing from TCRdb's copy, which holds only in-frame ones; the method was immunoSEQ multiplex PCR. Of 450,000 or so clones listed, roughly 11% are singletons. The sample comprised naive CD4+ T cells from blood. The receptors stem from a young woman in good health. Both conserved end residues are part of each CDR3. A D gene is named only where the DNA matches it firmly. Rows give clone size only sometimes, using once, few, many, or a class for an expanded clone.

d_call: .
clone_size: few
v_call: TRBV19
j_call: TRBJ2-5
cdr3_aa: CASSFLPGVTQETQYF
cdr3_nt: TGTGCCAGTAGTTTTCTCCCAGGGGTAACCCAAGAGACCCAGTACTTC

d_call: .
clone_size: few
v_call: TRBV6-6
j_call: TRBJ2-3
cdr3_aa: CASSSGDTQYF
cdr3_nt: TGTGCCAGCAGTTCCGGGGATACGCAGTATTTT

d_call: .
clone_size: .
v_call: TRBV2
j_call: TRBJ2-3
cdr3_aa: CASKEQDTQYF
cdr3_nt: TGTGCCAGCAAGGAACAAGATACGCAGTATTTT

d_call: TRBD1
clone_size: few
v_call: TRBV4-3
j_call: TRBJ1-2
cdr3_aa: CASSLTGTNYGYTF
cdr3_nt: TGCGCCAGCAGCCTGACAGGGACAAACTATGGCTACACCTTC

d_call: .
clone_size: .
v_call: TRBV7-6
j_call: TRBJ2-1
cdr3_aa: CASSLLYNSNNEQFF
cdr3_nt: TGTGCCAGCAGCTTACTATACAACTCTAACAATGAGCAGTTCTTC

d_call: .
clone_size: .
v_call: TRBV6-6
j_call: TRBJ2-2
cdr3_aa: CASRNGQWNTGELFF
cdr3_nt: TGTGCCAGCAGGAATGGACAGTGGAACACCGGGGAGCTGTTTTTT

d_call: .
clone_size: .
v_call: TRBV28
j_call: TRBJ1-6
cdr3_aa: CASSLEAGVTSPLHF
cdr3_nt: TGTGCCAGCAGTTTAGAGGCAGGGGTGACCTCACCCCTCCACTTT

d_call: .
clone_size: few
v_call: TRBV5-1
j_call: TRBJ1-1
cdr3_aa: CASSLVTGWNTEAFF
cdr3_nt: TGCGCCAGCAGCTTGGTGACAGGTTGGAACACTGAAGCTTTCTTT

d_call: TRBD2
clone_size: few
v_call: TRBV7-3
j_call: TRBJ2-7
cdr3_aa: CASAPGRGSYEQYF
cdr3_nt: TGTGCCAGCGCTCCGGGGAGGGGCTCCTACGAGCAGTACTTC

d_call: .
clone_size: .
v_call: TRBV11-2
j_call: TRBJ2-5
cdr3_aa: CASSLNPLGRQETQYF
cdr3_nt: TGTGCCAGCAGCTTAAACCCCCTTGGGCGCCAAGAGACCCAGTACTTC

d_call: .
clone_size: .
v_call: TRBV7-9
j_call: TRBJ1-1
cdr3_aa: CASSLMNTEAFF
cdr3_nt: TGTGCCAGCAGTCTAATGAACACTGAAGCTTTCTTT

d_call: .
clone_size: .
v_call: TRBV25-1
j_call: TRBJ1-5
cdr3_aa: CASSGQYSYSNQPQHF
cdr3_nt: TGTGCCAGCAGTGGCCAATACAGTTATAGCAATCAGCCCCAGCATTTT

d_call: TRBD2
clone_size: .
v_call: TRBV5-4
j_call: TRBJ2-3
cdr3_aa: CASSQTVAGADTQYF
cdr3_nt: TGTGCCAGCAGCCAGACAGTAGCGGGGGCAGATACGCAGTATTTT

d_call: .
clone_size: .
v_call: TRBV7-2
j_call: TRBJ1-6
cdr3_aa: CASSARQTPLHF
cdr3_nt: TGTGCCAGCAGCGCAAGACAGACTCCCCTCCACTTT

d_call: TRBD2
clone_size: .
v_call: TRBV5-1
j_call: TRBJ2-1
cdr3_aa: CASSLGLANNEQFF
cdr3_nt: TGCGCCAGCAGCTTGGGACTAGCAAACAATGAGCAGTTCTTC

d_call: .
clone_size: .
v_call: TRBV29-1
j_call: TRBJ2-7
cdr3_aa: CSVVLGHYEQYF
cdr3_nt: TGCAGCGTTGTGCTGGGACACTACGAGCAGTACTTC

d_call: .
clone_size: few
v_call: TRBV7-3
j_call: TRBJ2-3
cdr3_aa: CASGSAARTDTQYF
cdr3_nt: TGTGCCAGCGGATCGGCGGCACGGACAGATACGCAGTATTTT

d_call: TRBD1
clone_size: .
v_call: TRBV5-1
j_call: TRBJ1-4
cdr3_aa: CASSQDRGSGELFF
cdr3_nt: TGCGCCAGCAGCCAGGACAGGGGTTCGGGAGAACTGTTTTTT

d_call: .
clone_size: few
v_call: TRBV4-1
j_call: TRBJ1-4
cdr3_aa: CASSPLLTEKLFF
cdr3_nt: TGCGCCAGCAGCCCCCTACTTACTGAAAAACTGTTTTTT

d_call: .
clone_size: .
v_call: TRBV7-2
j_call: TRBJ2-3
cdr3_aa: CASSPWGGGTDTQYF
cdr3_nt: TGTGCCAGCAGCCCCTGGGGCGGGGGCACAGATACGCAGTATTTT

d_call: .
clone_size: .
v_call: TRBV7-2
j_call: TRBJ2-3
cdr3_aa: CASSPRQRGSADTQYF
cdr3_nt: TGTGCCAGCAGCCCGCGACAGAGAGGCAGCGCAGATACGCAGTATTTT

d_call: .
clone_size: .
v_call: TRBV9
j_call: TRBJ2-3
cdr3_aa: CASSVTPSSTDTQYF
cdr3_nt: TGTGCCAGCAGCGTAACACCCAGTAGCACAGATACGCAGTATTTT

d_call: TRBD1
clone_size: .
v_call: TRBV7-9
j_call: TRBJ2-5
cdr3_aa: CASSYPGGETQYF
cdr3_nt: TGTGCCAGCAGTTACCCAGGGGGTGAGACCCAGTACTTC

d_call: .
clone_size: .
v_call: TRBV29-1
j_call: TRBJ2-7
cdr3_aa: CSAGPDYEQYF
cdr3_nt: TGCAGCGCAGGACCTGACTACGAGCAGTACTTC

d_call: .
clone_size: .
v_call: TRBV6-5
j_call: TRBJ1-2
cdr3_aa: CATCPRAGYGYTF
cdr3_nt: TGTGCCACCTGCCCAAGGGCGGGCTATGGCTACACCTTC

d_call: .
clone_size: .
v_call: TRBV6-5
j_call: TRBJ1-2
cdr3_aa: CASRGSGSYGYTF
cdr3_nt: TGTGCCAGCAGGGGGAGTGGAAGCTATGGCTACACCTTC

d_call: .
clone_size: .
v_call: TRBV7-2
j_call: TRBJ1-2
cdr3_aa: CASSPQETYGYTF
cdr3_nt: TGTGCCAGCAGCCCCCAGGAGACCTATGGCTACACCTTC

d_call: .
clone_size: .
v_call: TRBV18
j_call: TRBJ2-5
cdr3_aa: CASSPLVTAPETQYF
cdr3_nt: TGTGCCAGCTCACCTCTTGTGACGGCCCCGGAGACCCAGTACTTC